This passage covers 22 T cell receptor beta chains from one sample sequenced in a study of CD8+CD57+ T cells in acquired aplastic anemia. The template used for profiling TCR beta VDJ and CDR3 was genomic DNA. TCRdb used MiXCR to reprocess the reads, holding one entry per CDR3 protein. The sample shows about 190,000 distinct CDR3 sequences, under 70% of them seen only once. Specimen: sorted CD4+, CD8+, or CD8+CD57+ T cells (not recorded which) from PBMCs. These receptor sequences come from a human donor with severe aplastic anemia or a healthy control (not recorded which).

This clonotype was recorded once. This rearrangement joins TRBV12-3 or TRBV12-4 to TRBJ1-2; 12 nucleotides line up with TRBD1. V shed 4 bases and J 3 bases; nucleotides not matched to a gene: 6. This CDR3 has 16 residues. The chain's CDR3 is CASSYGDRGRDYGYTF. CDR3 in DNA: TGTGCCAGCAGTTACGGGGACAGGGGGCGCGACTATGGCTACACCTTC.

This clonotype was picked up a small number of times. Since no conserved phenylalanine or tryptophan closes the CDR3, a read error is the likely cause. It is unclear where the CDR3 begins or ends on the DNA, so no DNA is shown, and the CDR3 is as TCRdb lists it. The chain employs TRBV7-9 and TRBJ1-2; TRBD1 is taken as the D call from the table, unchecked against the DNA. The length of the CDR3 is 13 amino acids, counting both ends. Germline V gives CDR1 SEHNR, CDR2 FQNEAQ (reference sequence). This chain's CDR3 is CASTKSQADPPCL.

The chain recombines TRBV29-1 with TRBJ2-3, with D unresolved. V shed 4 bases and J shed 12 bases, with 14 bases lying between them. This CDR3 is 11 amino acids long. Germline V CDR1 and CDR2: SQVTM, ANQGSEA. The CDR3 DNA reads as TGCAGCGTTGTTCCGGGCTCTTCCCAGTATTTT. Translating gives CSVVPGSSQYF.

This clonotype was detected only a few times. This sequence joins TRBV10-3 and TRBJ2-7; 8 bases line up with TRBD1. The CDR3 is made up of 14 amino acids. V lost 6 bases to trimming and J lost 5 bases; unmatched junction nucleotides: 9. Germline values: CDR1 ENHRY, CDR2 SYGVKD. In DNA form, the CDR3 reads TGTGCCATCAGGGAGGTTGGACAGGGTAACGAGCAGTACTTC. Translation gives CAIREVGQGNEQYF.

This clonotype was recorded a few times. The chain recombines TRBV7-8 with TRBJ2-7; 7 bases are shared with TRBD1. CDR3 length equals 12 residues. CDR1 and CDR2 from the germline V gene are SGHVS and FQNEAQ. V lost 3 bases and J lost 7; bases outside the gene matches: 3. CDR3 protein: CASSLDRQEQYF. The CDR3 DNA sequence: TGTGCCAGCAGCTTGGACAGGCAGGAGCAGTACTTC.

The rearrangement uses TRBV7-2 and TRBJ1-2; D gene uncertain. Trimming took 3 bases from V and 7 from J, leaving 12 bases between them. The V gene's germline CDR1 is SGHTA and CDR2 FQGNSA. CDR3 length equals 13 residues. CDR3 sequence reads: CASSLDGLRGYTF. CDR3 in DNA: TGTGCCAGCAGCTTGGACGGTCTTCGTGGCTACACCTTC.

At least ten counts were recorded for this clonotype. The V and J genes are TRBV19 and TRBJ2-1; D possibly uses TRBD1 or TRBD2 (5 bases each). Per the germline V gene, CDR1 is LNHDA and CDR2 is SQIVND (reference sequence). V lost 6 bases and J lost 1, with 13 bases in between. The CDR3 spans 15 residues. CDR3 in amino acids: CASRKSGSSYNEQFF. The CDR3 bases are TGTGCCAGTAGGAAGTCAGGGAGTTCCTACAATGAGCAGTTCTTC.

This clonotype was seen more than once but under ten times. V is TRBV7-9 and J is TRBJ2-5; the match to TRBD2 covers 13 bases. V lost 5 bases, J lost 4 bases, and 10 bases stayed unmatched. CDR3 size: 17 residues. Germline CDR1 SEHNR, CDR2 FQNEAQ (reference sequence). As DNA, the CDR3 is TGTGCCAGCAGCAGAGGATGGACTAGCGGGAGTCTAGAGACCCAGTACTTC. Amino acids: CASSRGWTSGSLETQYF.

This clonotype was counted a few times. The V gene is TRBV20-1, the J gene TRBJ2-7, with D perhaps TRBD1 or TRBD2 (5 bases each). Trimming cost V 3 bases and J 0 bases, with 9 bases left between them. Germline V gene lookup returns CDR1 DFQATT and CDR2 SNEGSKA (reference sequence). The CDR3 is 13 amino acids. The CDR3 DNA follows: TGCAGTGCTAGCCCCGGGACCTCCTACGAGCAGTACTTC. It specifies CSASPGTSYEQYF.

This chain links TRBV7-9 with TRBJ1-2; the D is unclear. The germline V gene has CDR1 SEHNR and CDR2 FQNEAQ (reference sequence). V shed 5 bases and J shed 4 bases, with 14 bases lying between them. This CDR3 has 14 residues. CDR3 amino acids: CASSGVRVGYGYTF. CDR3 nucleotides: TGTGCCAGCAGCGGTGTGAGGGTGGGCTATGGCTACACCTTC.

This clonotype was counted a single time. V and J are TRBV29-1 and TRBJ1-1; D unclear. The germline V and J ends were trimmed by 6 bases and 7 bases, with 15 bases remaining between them. This CDR3 is built from 12 residues. Per germline, CDR1 SQVTM and CDR2 ANQGSEA. CDR3 nucleotide sequence: TGCAGCGTGAACCGAGGACCGAGTGAAGCTTTCTTT. Translation: CSVNRGPSEAFF.

Notes on this clonotype: An end of the junction does not agree with germline; a read error may underlie this. This chain connects TRBV3-1 to TRBJ2-7; perhaps D is TRBD1 or TRBD2 (6 bases each). Germline assignment: CDR1 LGHDT and CDR2 YNNKEL (reference sequence). This CDR3 spans 16 amino acids. CDR3: CVSSQVRAGHPYEQYF. The CDR3 bases are TGTGTCAGCAGCCAAGTAAGGGCGGGACACCCTTACGAGCAGTACTTC.

This clonotype was picked up one time. The chain employs TRBV10-3 and TRBJ1-1; 7 bases are a match to TRBD1. In germline, CDR1 is ENHRY, CDR2 SYGVKD. The V and J ends lost 11 bases and 1 base, in that order; junction bases with no gene match: 7. CDR3 size: 13 residues. The CDR3 DNA reads as TGTGCCGTCAACAGGGGAAAGAACACTGAAGCTTTCTTT. Amino acids: CAVNRGKNTEAFF.

This chain uses TRBV20-1 with TRBJ2-7, with D perhaps TRBD1 (5 bases). Germline assignment: CDR1 DFQATT and CDR2 SNEGSKA (reference sequence). With 5 bases removed from V and 1 base from J, the gap between germline ends came to 9 bases. This CDR3 has 12 residues. Here the CDR3 reads CSASDRSYEQYF. The CDR3 nucleotides read TGCAGTGCTTCAGACAGATCCTACGAGCAGTACTTC.

The V call is TRBV20-1, the J call TRBJ2-7; 10 positions match TRBD2. The germline gives CDR1 DFQATT, CDR2 SNEGSKA (reference sequence). The CDR3 extends over 12 amino acids. The CDR3 DNA reads TGCAGCATAGCGGGGGGATCCTACGAGCAGTACTTC. Its protein product is CSIAGGSYEQYF.

This clonotype was picked up one time. V and J are TRBV7-6 and TRBJ2-5; D might be TRBD1 or TRBD2, each matching 7 bases. CDR1 and CDR2 (germline): SGHVS, FNYEAQ. The CDR3 runs 17 residues. Trimming shortened V by 4 bases and J by 5 bases, and 23 bases separated the two germline ends. The CDR3 sequence: CASSSPGRRGPGETQYF. In nucleotides, the CDR3 is TGTGCCAGCAGCTCACCCGGGAGGAGGGGGCCGGGGGAGACCCAGTACTTC.

The V gene is TRBV14, the J gene TRBJ1-1; TRBD1 is a possible D gene (6 bases). The germline gives CDR1 SGHDN, CDR2 FVKESK. This CDR3 comprises 12 residues. V was trimmed by 1 base and J by 9 bases, leaving 9 bases between them. The CDR3, as DNA: TGTGCCAGCAGCCAAGCAGGACAGAAAGCTTTCTTT. Protein sequence: CASSQAGQKAFF.

This clonotype was counted ten times or more. The chain recombines TRBV29-1 with TRBJ2-7; D possibly corresponds to TRBD2 (5 bases). This CDR3 contains 14 residues. Germline V gene data show CDR1 as SQVTM and CDR2 as ANQGSEA. V was pared by 6 bases and J by 1 base, with 16 bases between. The CDR3 spells CSVQPIRGSYEQYF. CDR3 bases: TGCAGCGTCCAACCCATAAGAGGGTCCTACGAGCAGTACTTC.

The table lists this clonotype with a count of one. The chain couples TRBV7-2 to TRBJ2-1; D gene unclear. Germline-derived CDR1 and CDR2 are SGHTA and FQGNSA. V shed 0 bases and J shed 12 bases, with 12 bases lying between them. The CDR3 length is 13 residues. The DNA for the CDR3 is TGTGCCAGCAGCTTAGCGCTGGGTGGTGTGCAGTTCTTC. Translation gives CASSLALGGVQFF.

The chain carries TRBV7-9 and TRBJ2-7; D call uncertain. The V end lost 5 bases, the J end lost 0 bases, and 5 bases lay between the germline ends. The CDR3 is made up of 12 amino acids. Germline CDR1 SEHNR, CDR2 FQNEAQ (reference sequence). CDR3 bases: TGTGCCAGCAGCGGTCACTCCTACGAGCAGTACTTC. Its protein product is CASSGHSYEQYF.

This clonotype was recorded at least ten times. The chain couples TRBV6-5 to TRBJ1-1; D perhaps matches TRBD1 (5 bases). CDR1 is MNHEY, CDR2 SVGAGI, per germline. V gave up 3 bases and J gave up 0 bases, with 11 bases separating them. The CDR3 has 15 amino acids. The CDR3 is CASSYREGLNTEAFF. CDR3 DNA sequence: TGTGCCAGCAGTTATCGGGAGGGGTTGAACACTGAAGCTTTCTTT.

This clonotype was picked up many times. The chain links TRBV6-2 or TRBV6-3 to TRBJ2-2, with D uncertain. Germline CDR1 reads MNHEY; CDR2 reads SVGEGT. V was cut by 0 bases and J by 11 bases, with 4 bases left in between. The CDR3 has 11 amino acids. As DNA, the CDR3 is TGTGCCAGCAGTTACTCTTTTGAGCTGTTTTTT. Its protein is CASSYSFELFF.